A single sample is the source of the 26 T cell receptor beta chains below, sequenced in a study of identical twins. TCRdb analysed the 5' RACE reads with MiXCR anew, one entry per CDR3 protein. The data show more than 600,000 distinct CDR3 sequences, approximately 18% seen once. These same data were also listed under a study on T cells expressing NK-cell markers.

The sequencing input was PBMCs. These TCRs come from a woman under 30 in good health.

The J gene is TRBJ2-3, the V gene TRBV5-1; D possibly uses TRBD1 or TRBD2 (5 bases each). The CDR3 runs 13 residues. Germline V gene lookup returns CDR1 SGHRS and CDR2 YFSETQ. V lost 4 bases to trimming and J lost 4 bases, with 10 bases between them. CDR3 region: CASSPGASDTQYF. The CDR3 DNA reads TGCGCCAGCAGCCCCGGGGCTTCAGATACGCAGTATTTT.

To note about this clonotype: A junction boundary mismatches the germline segment, possibly from a read error. The rearrangement uses TRBV12-3 or TRBV12-4 and TRBJ2-1; D assignment may be TRBD1 or TRBD2 (6 bases each). The CDR3 sequence is 19 residues long. The CDR3 DNA reads TGTGCCATCAGTTTAGAGGGGGGTGGGCCCCGGAGCTCCTACAATGAGCAGTTCTTC. As protein: CAISLEGGGPRSSYNEQFF.

In its sample, this clonotype was seen a few times. This sequence joins TRBV7-9 and TRBJ2-7; 7 positions agree with TRBD2. The CDR3 totals 16 residues. V shed 2 bases, J shed 2 bases, and the junction held 9 bases outside the gene matches. The germline V gene encodes CDR1 SEHNR and CDR2 FQNEAQ (reference sequence). CDR3 sequence (DNA): TGTGCCAGCAGCTTATCTTCGGGGGGTCGAGCCTACGAGCAGTACTTC. Translation: CASSLSSGGRAYEQYF.

This clonotype was seen a handful of times. J is TRBJ2-7 and V is TRBV12-3 or TRBV12-4; 9 nucleotides line up with TRBD2. The CDR3 runs 15 residues. With 5 bases clipped from V and 7 bases from J, the junction kept 12 bases outside the gene matches. The CDR3 loop is CASSPTLAGGGEQYF. The DNA of the CDR3 is TGTGCCAGCAGTCCAACCTTGGCGGGGGGGGGTGAGCAGTACTTC.

The J gene is TRBJ1-3, the V gene TRBV7-8, with 7 bases aligning to TRBD1. V trimming: 4 bases; J trimming: 4 bases; junction bases outside the gene matches: 10. Looked up from germline, CDR1 is SGHVS and CDR2 is FQNEAQ. The CDR3 loop spans 16 amino acids. This CDR3 reads CASSSTTNRGGNTIYF. In nucleotides, the CDR3 is TGTGCCAGCAGCTCAACTACGAACAGGGGCGGAAACACCATATATTTT. The whole variable domain, remainder taken from reference TRBV7-8 and TRBJ1-3, is GAGVSQSPRYKVAKRGQDVALRCDPISGHVSLFWYQQALGQGPEFLTYFQNEAQLDKSGLPSDRFFAERPEGSVSTLKIQRTQQEDSAVYLCASSSTTNRGGNTIYFGEGSWLTVV.

This clonotype was picked up many times. This chain joins TRBV12-3 or TRBV12-4 and TRBJ1-5, with 8 nucleotides matching TRBD1. J lost 3 bases, V lost 6 bases, and 4 bases had no gene match. This CDR3 has 14 amino acids. CDR3 sequence: CASRTGALNQPQHF. The CDR3, as DNA: TGTGCCAGCAGGACAGGGGCCCTCAATCAGCCCCAGCATTTT.

V gene TRBV2 combines with J gene TRBJ2-1; maybe TRBD2 (6 bases). The V gene's germline CDR1 is SNHLY and CDR2 FYNNEI. CDR3 length: 18 amino acids. V dropped 11 bases and J dropped 0 bases, with 26 bases sitting between them. The CDR3 here is CAFSLPTRLGSSYNEQFF. The DNA for the CDR3 is TGTGCCTTCAGTTTACCCACCCGACTAGGTAGCTCCTACAATGAGCAGTTCTTC.

This clonotype was counted between two and nine times. The chain combines TRBV6-4 with TRBJ2-3, with 10 nucleotides matching TRBD2. The CDR3 sequence is 14 residues long. Germline V gives CDR1 MRHNA, CDR2 SNTAGT. Trimming removed 4 bases from V and 4 bases from J; junction bases left unmatched: 2. CDR3 residues: CASSGAGGPDTQYF. The CDR3 nucleotides are TGTGCCAGCAGTGGAGCGGGAGGGCCAGATACGCAGTATTTT.

V is TRBV12-3 or TRBV12-4 and J is TRBJ1-2, with D possibly being TRBD1 (5 bases). The CDR3 runs to 15 residues. V lost 6 bases, J lost 4 bases, and 18 bases lay in between. The CDR3 region has the DNA TGTGCCAGCAGGCCCTTTGCAGGGTCGGGCTATGGCTACACCTTC. Its translation: CASRPFAGSGYGYTF.

This clonotype occurred a few times. The chain combines TRBV12-3 or TRBV12-4 with TRBJ2-3; 10 nucleotides agree with TRBD2. The CDR3 length is 18 residues. Trimming cost V 3 bases and J 4 bases; bases outside gene matches: 13. The CDR3 here is CASSLGGLAGGRADTQYF. CDR3 nucleotides: TGTGCCAGCAGTTTGGGAGGTTTAGCGGGAGGTCGCGCAGATACGCAGTATTTT.

The genes are TRBV6-1 and TRBJ1-1; TRBD1 agrees at 9 bases. This CDR3 is built from 15 residues. With V trimmed by 3 bases and J by 5 bases, 7 bases remained unmatched. Germline CDR1 MNHNS, CDR2 SASEGT. DNA for the CDR3: TGTGCCAGCAGTGATCCGGGACAGGGAAGAACTGAAGCTTTCTTT. It translates to CASSDPGQGRTEAFF.

This clonotype was recorded a few times. The chain is built from TRBV6-1 and TRBJ2-7; 8 nucleotides line up with TRBD1. The trim removed 0 bases at V and 2 bases at J, leaving 9 bases unmatched. The CDR3 length is 17 residues. The germline V gene encodes CDR1 MNHNS and CDR2 SASEGT. The CDR3 nucleotides read TGTGCCAGCAGTGAAGCGGTAGGGGACAGGCATACCTACGAGCAGTACTTC. Protein: CASSEAVGDRHTYEQYF.

The gene calls are TRBV5-1 and TRBJ2-1; TRBD2 matches 9 bases. V gave up 0 bases and J gave up 8 bases; unmatched junction bases: 12. Germline lookup yields CDR1 SGHRS and CDR2 YFSETQ. This CDR3 is 17 amino acids long. CDR3 nucleotide sequence: TGCGCCAGCAGCTTGGCGCTAGCGGGACCTTCTTTCGATGAGCAGTTCTTC. Its protein product is CASSLALAGPSFDEQFF.

Only a few counts were recorded for this clonotype. This chain connects TRBV4-3 to TRBJ2-3; 10 bases match TRBD2. V gave up 0 bases and J gave up 5 bases; unmatched junction bases: 8. CDR3 length: 17 residues. CDR1 and CDR2 (germline): LGHNA, YSLEER. In DNA form, the CDR3 reads TGCGCCAGCAGCCAAGATCCCCTAGCGGGGGCAGTAGATACGCAGTATTTT. It is translated as CASSQDPLAGAVDTQYF.

This chain links TRBV6-2 or TRBV6-3 with TRBJ2-7, with 7 positions matching TRBD2. The germline V gene encodes CDR1 MNHEY and CDR2 SVGEGT. This CDR3 comprises 14 residues. Unmatched junction bases numbered 7, after V lost 6 bases and J lost 2 bases. The CDR3 sequence is CASSASGTPYEQYF. The CDR3 DNA is TGTGCCAGCAGCGCCAGCGGGACTCCCTACGAGCAGTACTTC.

This clonotype came up a few times. V is TRBV5-1 and J is TRBJ2-1; 7 nucleotides match TRBD2. Germline assignment: CDR1 SGHRS and CDR2 YFSETQ. CDR3 size: 15 residues. V lost 3 bases to trimming and J lost 8 bases; unmatched junction nucleotides: 11. The chain's CDR3 is CASSWGLIGVDEQFF. The CDR3 nucleotides read TGCGCCAGCAGCTGGGGACTAATCGGCGTCGATGAGCAGTTCTTC.

In its sample, this clonotype was seen a few times. The chain couples TRBV3-1 to TRBJ2-3; D unclear. The ends were cut back, 2 bases at V and 1 base at J, with 19 bases in the middle. The length of the CDR3 is 18 residues. Germline CDR1 and CDR2: LGHDT and YNNKEL (reference sequence). The CDR3 spells CASSQPLGRSAGTDTQYF. For the CDR3, the DNA is TGTGCCAGCAGCCAACCCCTCGGCCGGAGCGCCGGCACAGATACGCAGTATTTT.

The V call is TRBV11-2, the J call TRBJ2-1, with 11 bases lining up with TRBD1. CDR1 SGHAT and CDR2 FQNNGV come from the germline V gene. The V gene end was trimmed by 2 bases and the J gene end by 9 bases; junction bases not matched to a gene: 9. This CDR3 contains 16 residues. CDR3 nucleotides: TGTGCCAGCAGCTTAACCTTGGGACAGGGGGATATTGAGCAGTTCTTC. It translates to CASSLTLGQGDIEQFF.

This clonotype has ten or more counts. V gene TRBV7-9 combines with J gene TRBJ1-1; the match to TRBD1 covers 10 bases. V trimming: 1 base; J trimming: 4 bases; junction bases outside the gene matches: 3. The germline gives CDR1 SEHNR, CDR2 FQNEAQ (reference sequence). This CDR3 contains 15 residues. For the CDR3, the DNA is TGTGCCAGCAGCTTAGAAAGGACAGGGGGCACTGAAGCTTTCTTT. Translated: CASSLERTGGTEAFF.

This clonotype was detected many times. This chain connects TRBV12-3 or TRBV12-4 to TRBJ2-7; 7 bases match TRBD1. The V and J ends lost 1 base and 5 bases, in that order; junction bases with no gene match: 14. This CDR3 is 17 amino acids long. The CDR3 is CASSLGQGVPEPNEQYF. DNA of the CDR3: TGTGCCAGCAGTTTAGGGCAGGGGGTGCCAGAGCCCAACGAGCAGTACTTC.

The chain links TRBV14 to TRBJ2-7; the D gene is possibly TRBD1 (5 bases). Between the trimmed V and J ends, which lost 3 bases and 2 bases, there was a span of 14 bases. There are 15 residues in the CDR3. The germline V gene has CDR1 SGHDN and CDR2 FVKESK. CDR3 bases: TGTGCCAGCAGCCATTTACGGACATCGACCTACGAGCAGTACTTC. Amino acid sequence: CASSHLRTSTYEQYF.

The chain links TRBV4-3 to TRBJ2-1; possible D gene TRBD1, 5 bases. The ends were cut back, 0 bases at V and 0 bases at J, with 21 bases in the middle. Germline assignment: CDR1 LGHNA and CDR2 YSLEER. The CDR3 covers 20 residues. The CDR3 DNA sequence: TGCGCCAGCAGCCAAGACCGGGCTAGGACACTTCGTAGCTCCTACAATGAGCAGTTCTTC. Its translation: CASSQDRARTLRSSYNEQFF.

This clonotype was counted only a few times. The CDR3 here is CASSLVQSGSTDTQYF. The DNA for the CDR3 is TGCGCCAGCAGCTTGGTCCAGTCGGGGAGCACAGATACGCAGTATTTT. V and J are TRBV5-1 and TRBJ2-3; possibly TRBD2 for D (5 bases). CDR1 SGHRS and CDR2 YFSETQ come from the germline V gene. This CDR3 has 16 amino acids. Trimming cost V 0 bases and J 0 bases, with 11 bases left between them.

The CDR3 DNA reads as TGTGCCAGCAGTCGACAGGGCCGGGACAATGAGCAGTTCTTC. Translated, it gives CASSRQGRDNEQFF. The gene calls are TRBV6-1 and TRBJ2-1, with 7 bases fitting TRBD1. The CDR3 is 14 amino acids. V dropped 5 bases and J dropped 5; count of bases not matched to a gene: 6. Germline V gives CDR1 MNHNS, CDR2 SASEGT.

There are many counts of this clonotype. This CDR3 is CASSYFTGGPEDEQFF. DNA of the CDR3: TGTGCCAGCAGTTACTTTACGGGGGGGCCTGAGGATGAGCAGTTCTTC. The chain combines TRBV6-5 with TRBJ2-1; 8 bases line up with TRBD2. V shed 1 base and J 8 bases; nucleotides not matched to a gene: 10. The CDR3 sequence is 16 residues long. CDR1 is MNHEY and CDR2 is SVGAGI in the germline V gene.

This clonotype showed up just a few times. The chain's CDR3 is CASRHRALNTDTQYF. The CDR3 nucleotides are TGTGCCAGCAGACACCGGGCCCTAAACACAGATACGCAGTATTTT. The V call is TRBV7-9, the J call TRBJ2-3; D remains unclear. Germline V lookup: CDR1 SEHNR, CDR2 FQNEAQ (reference sequence). The CDR3 totals 15 residues. V was cut by 6 bases and J by 2 bases, with 15 bases left in between.